This T cell receptor (beta chain) was recovered during a study of T cells expressing NK-cell markers. Study-level information: The authors derived TCR beta repertoires from sorted CD3+CD56+NKG2C+, CD3+CD56+NKG2C- and CD3+CD56-NKG2C+ T cells. With respect to HCMV, most of the eight sequenced donors were seropositive, and one was seronegative.

In germline, CDR1 is MNHEY, CDR2 SMNVEV (reference sequence). The CDR3 sequence is 15 residues long. About this clonotype: Its antigen is as yet unknown.

What made the TCR beta cDNA was 5'RACE template switching with UMIs. TCRdb re-called the 5' RACE reads; one entry per CDR3 protein, DNA not given. This sample contains some 110,000 distinct CDR3 sequences. Whole-study results and caveats: Unclear, still, was the HCMV specificity of the expanded NKG2C+ T cell clones.

V and J are TRBV27 and TRBJ2-5; with no DNA, the TCRdb D assignment of TRBD1 cannot be verified. The sequence came from a woman between 18 and 69 years old in good health. The sequenced material came from blood T cells: a sorted CD56 or NKG2C T cell subset, CD4+ or CD8+ T cells, or bulk PBMC T cells (not recorded which). The CDR3 loop reads CASSGPGVGGETQYF.